The 5 T cell receptor beta chains given below trace back to one sample, sequenced in a study of chemoradiotherapy in HPV16-positive cancers. TCRdb keeps only in-frame clones here, not all; method: immunoSEQ multiplex PCR. The table lists 1,500 to 2,000 clones, about 82% of them singletons, with roughly 6% in the top ten. This specimen was tumor tissue, taken from a patient who underwent chemoradiotherapy. These receptors were collected from a human donor with HPV-associated anogenital cancer.

The V and J genes are TRBV6-5 and TRBJ2-1, with 10 bases matching TRBD2. Trimming cost V 0 bases and J 8 bases; bases outside gene matches: 7. CDR3 length: 16 residues. Germline V gene lookup returns CDR1 MNHEY and CDR2 SVGAGI. The CDR3 sequence: CASSYSPSGSSHEQFF. DNA of the CDR3: TGTGCCAGCAGTTACTCACCTAGCGGGAGTTCCCATGAGCAGTTCTTC.

The CDR3 DNA is TGTGCCAGCAGCCAGACTAGGCTAGAGGGGACCGGGGAGCTGTTTTTT. It encodes CASSQTRLEGTGELFF. The J gene is TRBJ2-2, the V gene TRBV7-2, with D possibly matching TRBD2 (6 bases). CDR1 is SGHTA and CDR2 is FQGNSA in the germline V gene. The CDR3 is made up of 16 amino acids. Deletions cut 5 bases from V and 5 bases from J, with 18 bases between. The variable domain in full, with the rest retrieved from reference TRBV7-2 and TRBJ2-2, is GAGVSQSPSNKVTEKGKDVELRCDPISGHTALYWYRQSLGQGLEFLIYFQGNSAPDKSGLPSDRFSAERTGGSVSTLTIQRTQQEDSAVYLCASSQTRLEGTGELFFGEGSRLTVL.

This chain joins TRBV7-3 and TRBJ2-1; D may match TRBD1 or TRBD2 (5 bases each). Trimming removed 5 bases at V and 0 bases at J, with 14 bases between. CDR1 is SGHTA and CDR2 is FQGTGA in the germline V gene. The CDR3 has 16 residues. The CDR3 region has the DNA TGTGCCAGCAGCGTCTCGGAGAGGGGCTCCTACAATGAGCAGTTCTTC. It specifies CASSVSERGSYNEQFF.

The chain recombines TRBV7-9 with TRBJ2-3; D is undetermined. CDR3 length equals 13 residues. V lost 5 bases to trimming and J lost 8 bases, with 14 bases between them. Per germline, CDR1 SEHNR and CDR2 FQNEAQ (reference sequence). DNA for the CDR3: TGTGCCAGCAGCGACCTCGGATTCAGTACGCAGTATTTT. It is translated as CASSDLGFSTQYF.

This clone was recorded only once. The J gene is TRBJ2-5, the V gene TRBV6-6; 12 nucleotides line up with TRBD2. This CDR3 has 14 amino acids. V trimming: 6 bases; J trimming: 1 base; junction bases outside the gene matches: 0. CDR1 MNHNY and CDR2 SVGAGI come from the germline V gene (reference sequence). The CDR3 loop reads CASRTSGSQETQYF. CDR3 coding DNA: TGTGCCAGCAGGACTAGCGGGAGCCAAGAGACCCAGTACTTC.